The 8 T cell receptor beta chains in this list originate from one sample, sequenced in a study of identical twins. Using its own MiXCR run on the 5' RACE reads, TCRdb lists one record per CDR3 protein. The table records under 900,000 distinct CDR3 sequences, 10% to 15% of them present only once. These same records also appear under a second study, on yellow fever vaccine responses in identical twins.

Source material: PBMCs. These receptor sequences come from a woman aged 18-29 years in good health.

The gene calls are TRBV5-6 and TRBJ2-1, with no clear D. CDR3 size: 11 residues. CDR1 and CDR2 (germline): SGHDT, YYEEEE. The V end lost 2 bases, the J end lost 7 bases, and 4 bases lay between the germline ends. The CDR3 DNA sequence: TGTGCCAGCAGCTTCGAGAATGAGCAGTTCTTC. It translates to CASSFENEQFF.

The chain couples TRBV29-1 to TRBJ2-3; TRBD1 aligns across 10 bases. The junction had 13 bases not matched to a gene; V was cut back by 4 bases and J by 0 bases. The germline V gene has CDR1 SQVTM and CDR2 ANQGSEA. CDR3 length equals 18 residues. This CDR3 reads CSVVDRGEASGSTDTQYF. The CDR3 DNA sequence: TGCAGCGTTGTGGACAGGGGGGAGGCTAGCGGAAGCACAGATACGCAGTATTTT.

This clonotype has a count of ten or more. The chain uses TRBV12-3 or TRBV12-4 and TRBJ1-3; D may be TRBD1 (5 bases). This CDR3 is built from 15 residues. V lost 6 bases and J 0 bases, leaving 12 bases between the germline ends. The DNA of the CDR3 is TGTGCCAGCAGCCGAGACAGAAACTCTGGAAACACCATATATTTT. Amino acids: CASSRDRNSGNTIYF.

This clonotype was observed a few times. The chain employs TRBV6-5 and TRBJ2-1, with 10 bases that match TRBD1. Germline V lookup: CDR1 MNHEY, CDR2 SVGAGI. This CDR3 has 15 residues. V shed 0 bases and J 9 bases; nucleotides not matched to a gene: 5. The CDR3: CASSYSGTGEFEQFF. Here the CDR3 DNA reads TGTGCCAGCAGTTACTCGGGGACAGGGGAATTTGAGCAGTTCTTC.

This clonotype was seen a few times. The CDR3 loop is CASTGPKNNEQFF. The CDR3 bases are TGTGCCAGCACCGGACCGAAAAACAATGAGCAGTTCTTC. The V call is TRBV6-1, the J call TRBJ2-1; D is ambiguous. The CDR3 totals 13 residues. The germline V gene encodes CDR1 MNHNS and CDR2 SASEGT. V was pared by 7 bases and J by 5 bases, with 12 bases between.

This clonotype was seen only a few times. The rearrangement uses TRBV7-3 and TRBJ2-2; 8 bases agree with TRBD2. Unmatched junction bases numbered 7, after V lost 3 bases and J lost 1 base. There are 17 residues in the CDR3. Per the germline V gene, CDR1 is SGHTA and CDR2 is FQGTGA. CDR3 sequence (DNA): TGTGCCAGCAGCTTCAACACCGGGACTAGGAACACCGGGGAGCTGTTTTTT. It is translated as CASSFNTGTRNTGELFF.

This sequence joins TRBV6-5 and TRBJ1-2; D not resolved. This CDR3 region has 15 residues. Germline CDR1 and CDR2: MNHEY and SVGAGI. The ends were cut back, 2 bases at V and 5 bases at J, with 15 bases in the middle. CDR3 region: CASSYTRTTSYGYTF. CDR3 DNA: TGTGCCAGCAGTTACACCAGGACCACTTCTTATGGCTACACCTTC.

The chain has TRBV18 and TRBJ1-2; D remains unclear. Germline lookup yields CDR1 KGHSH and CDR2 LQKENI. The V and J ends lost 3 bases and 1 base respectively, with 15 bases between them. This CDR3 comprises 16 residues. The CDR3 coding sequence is TGTGCCAGCTCACCGACCCAACTGTGGGGTAACTATGGCTACACCTTC. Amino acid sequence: CASSPTQLWGNYGYTF.